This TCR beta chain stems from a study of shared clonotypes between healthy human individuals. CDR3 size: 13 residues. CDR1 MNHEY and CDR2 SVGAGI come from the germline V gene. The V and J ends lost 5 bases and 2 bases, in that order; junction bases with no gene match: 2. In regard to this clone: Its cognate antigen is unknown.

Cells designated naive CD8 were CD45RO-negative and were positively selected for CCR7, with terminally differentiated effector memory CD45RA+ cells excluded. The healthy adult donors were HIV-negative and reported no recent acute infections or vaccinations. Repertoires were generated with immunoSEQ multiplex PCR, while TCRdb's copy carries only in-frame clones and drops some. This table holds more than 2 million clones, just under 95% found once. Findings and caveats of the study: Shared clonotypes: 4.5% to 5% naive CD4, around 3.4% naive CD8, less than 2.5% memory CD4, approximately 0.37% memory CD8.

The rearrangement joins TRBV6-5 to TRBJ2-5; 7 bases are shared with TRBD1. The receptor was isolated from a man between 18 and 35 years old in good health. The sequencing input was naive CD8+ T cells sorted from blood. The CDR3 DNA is TGTGCCAGCAGTAGGGACAGACAAGAGACCCAGTACTTC. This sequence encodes CASSRDRQETQYF.